This is a list of T cell receptor beta chains from one sample in a study of OX40 agonist ivuxolimab in advanced cancers. Assay used: immunoSEQ multiplex PCR; TCRdb lists only in-frame clones, some missing. The table lists tens of thousands of clones, roughly 90% of them singletons. The starting material was CD4+ or CD8+ T cells sorted from blood, obtained in a trial of the OX40 agonist ivuxolimab. These receptors were taken from an adult with an advanced solid tumor such as melanoma, head and neck, liver or kidney cancer. CDR3s include the opening cysteine and the closing phenylalanine or tryptophan. A D gene is named only where the DNA matches it firmly. Only part of the rows carry a size: once, few, many, or a class if the clone is expanded.

d_call,j_call,v_call,clone_size,cdr3_nt,cdr3_aa
-,TRBJ2-2,TRBV9,-,TGTGCCAGCAGCGTAGGGGACGCGAACACCGGGGAGCTGTTTTTT,CASSVGDANTGELFF
-,TRBJ2-1,TRBV23-1,-,TGCGCCAGCAGTCAATCCGTCCGGACTCACTACAATGAGCAGTTCTTC,CASSQSVRTHYNEQFF
-,TRBJ1-2,TRBV11-2,-,TGTGCCAGCAGCTTAGAGAGGGGTGGGGCTGGCTACACCTTC,CASSLERGGAGYTF
-,TRBJ2-2,TRBV5-1,-,TGCGCCAGCAGCTTGGCCGGCGGATCGAACACCGGGGAGCTGTTTTTT,CASSLAGGSNTGELFF
-,TRBJ2-4,TRBV27,-,TGTGCCAGCAGTCCAAGGGGGGGGGCTGGGGGAAACATTCAGTACTTC,CASSPRGGAGGNIQYF
-,TRBJ1-1,TRBV27,once,TGTGCCAGCAGTTTATCGGGGACGGTGAACACTGAAGCTTTCTTT,CASSLSGTVNTEAFF
TRBD1,TRBJ1-2,TRBV7-9,once,TGTGCCAGCAGCTACTCCGGGACAGGGACCTATGGCTACACCTTC,CASSYSGTGTYGYTF
TRBD1,TRBJ2-2,TRBV5-8,-,TGTGCCAGCAGCCCGGGACAGGGGGCCGTTCTATTGAGGGAGCTGTTTTTT,CASSPGQGAVLLRELFF
TRBD1,TRBJ2-7,TRBV18,once,TGTGCCAGCTCACCGGGACAGGGCATCTACGAGCAGTACTTC,CASSPGQGIYEQYF
TRBD2,TRBJ2-3,TRBV27,-,TGTGCCAGCATGGCGGCGGAGGGGAGGGCAGGGAGCACAGATACGCAGTATTTT,CASMAAEGRAGSTDTQYF
TRBD1,TRBJ1-2,TRBV5-1,-,TGCGCCAGCAGCAGAAGACAGGGAGAGGATGGCTACACCTTC,CASSRRQGEDGYTF
TRBD1,TRBJ1-6,TRBV4-1,-,TGCGCCAGCAGCCCCCCCCCGGGACAGGGGTATAATTCACCCCTCCACTTT,CASSPPPGQGYNSPLHF
-,TRBJ1-3,TRBV21-1,-,TGTGGGGACCAGCGCGGGACAATTGGCGAAGGAAACACCATATATTTT,CGDQRGTIGEGNTIYF
TRBD1,TRBJ2-7,TRBV5-1,-,TGCGCCAGCAGCTTCTGGGGACAGGTCTACGAGCAGTACTTC,CASSFWGQVYEQYF
TRBD1,TRBJ1-2,TRBV5-1,-,TGCGCCAGCAGCTTGGGACAGGGAAACTATGGCTACACCTTC,CASSLGQGNYGYTF
-,TRBJ1-1,TRBV14,-,TGTGCCAGCAGCCAAGTGGGGGGGAGAAACACTGAAGCTTTCTTT,CASSQVGGRNTEAFF
TRBD1,TRBJ1-1,TRBV7-8,-,TGTGCCAGCAGCTTAGGACAGGGGACTGAAGCTTTCTTT,CASSLGQGTEAFF